The sequence of this TCR beta chain was determined in a study of blood T cell repertoires in COVID-19. The CDR3 is 16 amino acids. V was pared by 3 bases and J by 4 bases, with 13 bases of the junction left unmatched. The germline V gene has CDR1 DFQATT and CDR2 SNEGSKA (reference sequence). Those who participated ranged in age from about 18 to 89 years and resided in some 24 US areas. Profiling relied on immunoSEQ multiplex PCR, and the TCRdb table lists in-frame clones only, not all of them. The sample lists about 400,000 clones; approximately 90% were seen once. The sequence was obtained from a woman under 30 with acute COVID-19. The J gene is TRBJ1-2, the V gene TRBV20-1; 8 bases line up with TRBD1. The sample comprised PBMCs or T cells enriched from blood (not recorded which). CDR3 sequence reads: CSASLIGQGRSYGYTF. CDR3 nucleotides: TGCAGTGCTAGTTTGATCGGACAGGGTCGGTCCTATGGCTACACCTTC.